Shown below are 28 T cell receptor beta chains from a single sample sequenced in a study of cytomegalovirus exposure and HLA in healthy donors. With 60 Vbeta and 13 Jbeta primers, the PCR was carried out. Clones were sequenced by immunoSEQ multiplex PCR, and TCRdb holds only the in-frame ones, with some missing. Of fewer than 200,000 clones in the sample, more than 85% were seen once. The material sequenced was PBMCs. The receptors were sampled from a girl in the first two years of life in good health and CMV-seronegative.

The chain combines TRBV5-8 with TRBJ2-1; D perhaps matches TRBD1 (6 bases). This CDR3 spans 17 amino acids. V lost 4 bases and J 0 bases, leaving 17 bases between the germline ends. From germline, CDR1 is SGHTS and CDR2 YDEGEE. This CDR3 reads CASSPDRSFFSYNEQFF. The DNA for the CDR3 is TGTGCCAGCAGCCCTGACAGGTCGTTTTTCTCCTACAATGAGCAGTTCTTC.

The sample holds a few counts of this clone. V gene TRBV5-1 combines with J gene TRBJ2-5; 8 bases map to TRBD1. The germline gives CDR1 SGHRS, CDR2 YFSETQ. J was trimmed by 5 bases and V by 4 bases; bases with no gene match: 10. CDR3 length equals 15 residues. The CDR3: CASSPGTGMMETQYF. The CDR3 coding sequence is TGCGCCAGCAGCCCCGGGACAGGTATGATGGAGACCCAGTACTTC. Filled out from reference TRBV5-1 and TRBJ2-5, the complete variable domain reads KAGVTQTPRYLIKTRGQQVTLSCSPISGHRSVSWYQQTPGQGLQFLFEYFSETQRNKGNFPGRFSGRQFSNSRSEMNVSTLELGDSALYLCASSPGTGMMETQYFGPGTRLLVL.

The chain recombines TRBV9 with TRBJ2-3; possibly TRBD1 for D (6 bases). Looked up from germline, CDR1 is SGDLS and CDR2 is YYNGEE. The CDR3 loop spans 16 amino acids. V shed 5 bases and J shed 0 bases, with 16 bases lying between them. The CDR3 DNA reads as TGTGCCAGCAGTGCTAGAGACAGGACTAGCACAGATACGCAGTATTTT. Its protein product is CASSARDRTSTDTQYF.

The chain is built from TRBV4-2 and TRBJ2-7; perhaps TRBD2 as D (5 bases). The CDR3 sequence is 15 residues long. CDR1 LGHNA and CDR2 YNFKEQ come from the germline V gene. Trimming pared 5 bases from V and 0 bases from J, leaving 14 bases between. As DNA, the CDR3 is TGTGCCAGCAGCTCAACTAGTTCGAGCTCCTACGAGCAGTACTTC. Amino acid sequence: CASSSTSSSSYEQYF.

The rearrangement joins TRBV7-2 to TRBJ2-3; 13 bases map to TRBD2. Germline V gene data show CDR1 as SGHTA and CDR2 as FQGNSA. The CDR3 is made up of 17 amino acids. Trimming at V came to 1 base and at J to 6 bases, leaving 7 bases not matched to a gene. CDR3 region: CASSLGPGTSGMDTQYF. In nucleotides, the CDR3 is TGTGCCAGCAGCTTAGGCCCCGGGACTAGCGGGATGGATACGCAGTATTTT.

This chain uses TRBV7-2 with TRBJ2-7; a possible D gene is TRBD2 (6 bases). The CDR3 is made up of 19 amino acids. Trimming shortened V by 0 bases and J by 0 bases, and 21 bases separated the two germline ends. CDR1 is SGHTA, CDR2 FQGNSA, per germline. This CDR3 is CASSLAERVNPPSSYEQYF. The CDR3 DNA reads as TGTGCCAGCAGCTTAGCAGAGCGGGTAAACCCTCCCAGCTCCTACGAGCAGTACTTC.

The CDR3 DNA reads TGTGCCAGCAGCCAAGGGACTAGCGGGACCAGCACAGATACGCAGTATTTT. Translating it yields CASSQGTSGTSTDTQYF. The V gene is TRBV7-9, the J gene TRBJ2-3, with TRBD2 matching 13 bases. CDR3 length: 17 amino acids. The germline V gene encodes CDR1 SEHNR and CDR2 FQNEAQ (reference sequence). The trim removed 5 bases at V and 0 bases at J, leaving 5 bases unmatched.

This clone appeared once. CDR3 in amino acids: CASSGFTGGHGEQFF. The CDR3 DNA is TGTGCCAGCAGTGGCTTTACGGGGGGGCACGGTGAGCAGTTCTTC. The rearrangement links TRBV6-1 to TRBJ2-1, with 8 bases that match TRBD2. The length of the CDR3 is 15 residues. Trimming took 4 bases from V and 9 from J; bases not matched to a gene: 11. Germline CDR1 MNHNS, CDR2 SASEGT.

This clone was picked up one time. The chain carries TRBV15 and TRBJ2-2; 10 nucleotides line up with TRBD1. V lost 0 bases to trimming and J lost 6 bases; unmatched junction nucleotides: 4. The CDR3 extends over 16 amino acids. Germline V gene sequence: CDR1 LNHNV, CDR2 YYDKDF (reference sequence). Here the CDR3 DNA reads TGTGCCACCAGCAGAGACCGGGACAGGGGACCCGGGGAGCTGTTTTTT. This codes for CATSRDRDRGPGELFF.

The chain joins TRBV7-8 to TRBJ2-1; TRBD2 might be the D (5 bases). CDR1 is SGHVS and CDR2 is FQNEAQ in the germline V gene. With 6 bases removed from V and 1 base from J, the gap between germline ends came to 19 bases. The CDR3 covers 17 residues. The CDR3 DNA reads TGTGCCAGCAGATCCCGAGCTAGCTTGGCGTCCTACAATGAGCAGTTCTTC. Translation gives CASRSRASLASYNEQFF.

V and J are TRBV4-3 and TRBJ2-7, with TRBD2 matching 15 bases. The CDR3 covers 16 residues. J gave up 3 bases and V 3 bases, and 3 bases lay outside the gene matches. Germline V gene lookup returns CDR1 LGHNA and CDR2 YSLEER. The CDR3 region is CASSHGLAGGNYEQYF. The CDR3 DNA is TGCGCCAGCAGCCACGGACTAGCGGGAGGGAACTACGAGCAGTACTTC.

The chain recombines TRBV23-1 with TRBJ1-4; no firm D call. TRBV23-1 is labeled an ORF, and its function is uncertain. V lost 7 bases and J 8 bases, leaving 20 bases between the germline ends. The CDR3 spans 15 residues. In DNA form, the CDR3 reads TGCGCCAGCACCCTGTCCAGGCTGCTGACAGAAAAACTGTTTTTT. This gives the protein CASTLSRLLTEKLFF.

The CDR3 bases are TGTGCCAGCAGGGGCCGGGACACCTACGAGCAGTACTTC. Amino acid sequence: CASRGRDTYEQYF. The chain has TRBV6-1 and TRBJ2-5; D may be TRBD1 (6 bases). The J call is in doubt because the DNA end fits TRBJ2-7 better. Per germline, CDR1 MNHNS and CDR2 SASEGT. The CDR3 totals 13 residues.

The chain uses TRBV19 and TRBJ1-1; D remains ambiguous. V was clipped by 2 bases and J by 0 bases, with 7 bases between them. Germline V lookup: CDR1 LNHDA, CDR2 SQIVND (reference sequence). This CDR3 is 14 amino acids long. The CDR3 spells CASSITRMNTEAFF. The CDR3, as DNA: TGTGCCAGTAGTATAACCAGGATGAACACTGAAGCTTTCTTT.

The chain joins TRBV2 to TRBJ1-1, with D possibly TRBD1 on 5 matching bases. Germline values: CDR1 SNHLY, CDR2 FYNNEI. Trimming stripped 10 bases from V and 1 base from J, with 13 bases between. The CDR3 has 13 amino acids. The CDR3 loop is CANSRDGNTEAFF. Written as DNA, the CDR3 is TGTGCCAACAGCAGGGATGGGAACACTGAAGCTTTCTTT.

Only one count was recorded for this clone. V gene TRBV2 combines with J gene TRBJ1-1, with D perhaps TRBD1 (6 bases). Germline-derived CDR1 and CDR2 are SNHLY and FYNNEI. V was pared by 3 bases and J by 5 bases, with 10 bases between. The CDR3 totals 13 residues. The CDR3 DNA reads TGTGCCAGCAGTGAGGACAGTTTGACTGAAGCTTTCTTT. Translating gives CASSEDSLTEAFF.

V gene TRBV18 combines with J gene TRBJ2-1; perhaps TRBD1 as D (5 bases). Deletions cut 2 bases from V and 2 bases from J, with 10 bases between. Germline V lookup: CDR1 KGHSH, CDR2 LQKENI. The CDR3 loop spans 15 amino acids. CDR3 sequence reads: CASSPIQDTYNEQFF. CDR3 coding DNA: TGTGCCAGCTCACCAATACAGGACACCTACAATGAGCAGTTCTTC.

This clone was counted once. V is TRBV13 and J is TRBJ2-6; TRBD1 agrees at 10 bases. The CDR3 extends over 21 amino acids. CDR1 and CDR2 (germline): PRHDT, FYEKMQ (reference sequence). The trim removed 2 bases at V and 0 bases at J, leaving 13 bases unmatched. CDR3 sequence (DNA): TGTGCCAGCAGCTTAAGGCTAACCGGGACAGGGGTGTCCTCTGGGGCCAACGTCCTGACTTTC. Its protein is CASSLRLTGTGVSSGANVLTF.

CDR3 in DNA: TGTGCCAGCAGAGTCTCACACACAGATACGCAGTATTTT. Translated, it gives CASRVSHTDTQYF. The chain employs TRBV21-1 and TRBJ2-3; the table's D gene call, TRBD1, was not cross checked with the DNA. TRBV21-1 is deemed a pseudogene. The CDR3 is made up of 13 amino acids.

This chain connects TRBV18 to TRBJ1-1, with 9 bases identical to TRBD1. V was pared by 3 bases and J by 1 base, with 3 bases of the junction left unmatched. The CDR3 runs 15 residues. Germline lookup yields CDR1 KGHSH and CDR2 LQKENI. CDR3 loop: CASSPQQGANTEAFF. The CDR3 bases are TGTGCCAGCTCACCCCAACAGGGGGCGAACACTGAAGCTTTCTTT.

The chain combines TRBV7-3 with TRBJ2-1; 11 bases are a match to TRBD2. Looked up from germline, CDR1 is SGHTA and CDR2 is FQGTGA. V lost 4 bases, J lost 7 bases, and 6 bases stayed unmatched. CDR3 length equals 15 residues. This CDR3 is CASSYSGRAGNEQFF. The CDR3 DNA is TGTGCCAGCAGCTATAGCGGGAGGGCCGGGAATGAGCAGTTCTTC.

The gene calls are TRBV5-1 and TRBJ2-7; 11 bases agree with TRBD2. CDR3 length: 17 residues. Germline values: CDR1 SGHRS, CDR2 YFSETQ. With 4 bases clipped from V and 0 bases from J, the junction kept 9 bases outside the gene matches. The CDR3 sequence is CASSPDLAGGVSYEQYF. The CDR3 DNA reads TGCGCCAGCAGCCCGGACCTAGCGGGAGGAGTCTCCTACGAGCAGTACTTC.

This chain uses TRBV13 with TRBJ1-5; D possibly corresponds to TRBD1 (5 bases). CDR1 is PRHDT and CDR2 is FYEKMQ in the germline V gene (reference sequence). This CDR3 is built from 14 residues. Trimming cost V 4 bases and J 5 bases, with 12 bases left between them. The CDR3 spells CASSCGTLYQPQHF. The DNA for the CDR3 is TGTGCCAGCAGCTGCGGGACGCTCTATCAGCCCCAGCATTTT.

J is TRBJ1-2 and V is TRBV30; 10 bases match TRBD1. CDR3 size: 19 residues. The V gene end was trimmed by 3 bases and the J gene end by 3 bases; junction bases not matched to a gene: 19. The germline V gene encodes CDR1 GTSNPN and CDR2 SVGIG (reference sequence). The CDR3 spells CAWRGGRRQGAQLDYGYTF. Here the CDR3 DNA reads TGTGCCTGGAGGGGGGGGCGGAGACAGGGGGCGCAGTTGGACTATGGCTACACCTTC.

The rearrangement links TRBV19 to TRBJ1-2; maybe TRBD1 (6 bases). The germline CDR1 and CDR2 sequences are LNHDA and SQIVND (reference sequence). CDR3 length equals 15 residues. V lost 3 bases and J lost 8, with 19 bases in between. DNA of the CDR3: TGTGCCAGTAGTATGTCGGTCGTGGGGGCGTGGGGCTACACCTTC. Residues: CASSMSVVGAWGYTF.

This clone occurred once. This chain connects TRBV19 to TRBJ2-7; D might be TRBD2 (6 bases). This CDR3 contains 15 residues. Germline V gives CDR1 LNHDA, CDR2 SQIVND (reference sequence). V lost 3 bases and J lost 0, with 12 bases in between. The CDR3 DNA is TGTGCCAGTAGTATTTGGGCGACTAGCTCCTACGAGCAGTACTTC. This gives the protein CASSIWATSSYEQYF.

The chain uses TRBV6-5 and TRBJ1-2, with 8 bases lining up with TRBD1. Germline V lookup: CDR1 MNHEY, CDR2 SVGAGI. The CDR3 contains 13 residues. Unmatched junction bases numbered 4, after V lost 8 bases and J lost 2 bases. The CDR3 loop is CASFDRGNYGYTF. As DNA, the CDR3 is TGTGCCAGCTTCGACAGGGGCAACTATGGCTACACCTTC.

This clone was recorded only once. The V call is TRBV4-1, the J call TRBJ1-3, with 8 bases identical to TRBD1. This CDR3 is built from 17 residues. Trimming cost V 3 bases and J 4 bases; bases outside gene matches: 11. Germline V gene sequence: CDR1 MGHRA, CDR2 YSYEKL. CDR3 loop: CASSHPRTGSSGNTIYF. The DNA for the CDR3 is TGCGCCAGCAGCCACCCCCGGACAGGGTCGTCCGGAAACACCATATATTTT.